This T cell receptor beta chain was identified during a study of blood T cell repertoires in COVID-19. Study at large: Sites across the United States, Italy and Spain contributed samples from acute and convalescent COVID-19.

This clone was recorded a few times. Germline values: CDR1 KGHSH, CDR2 LQKENI. The CDR3 length is 14 residues. V lost 6 bases and J lost 4, with 15 bases in between. In the study's own analysis: Counts of nucleated cells, estimated from reference gene primer amplification, were obtained. Profiled with immunoSEQ multiplex PCR; TCRdb holds only in-frame clones, not every one. That table gives V, J and clone size, and the DNA gave D and trimming. This sample has about 240,000 clones, with 75% to 90% found just once. The source material was peripheral blood. This TCR was recovered from a man aged 60-69 years who had recovered from COVID-19. The chain joins TRBV18 to TRBJ1-2; possible D gene TRBD1, 5 bases. The CDR3 DNA follows: TGTGCCAGCTCCTCAACGGGACTTCGCTATGGCTACACCTTC. Its translation: CASSSTGLRYGYTF.